A single T cell receptor beta chain is shown here with its context. The clone's antigen remains unknown. Within one base of it there is no much larger clone, and no base qualities were kept. The data originate from a study of cytomegalovirus exposure and HLA in healthy donors (dated 2017 in TCRdb). Some background on the complete study: An earlier analysis of roughly 630 of the donors reported 276 Gb of sequence data and 117 million unique TCR beta sequences from approximately 180 million T cells. Roughly 300 gigabases of sequencing data and tens of millions of unique TCR sequences were included in an early release covering roughly 600 HLA-typed donors. Of the roughly 430 genotyped donors, approximately 82% fell in the genetic ancestry cluster associated with self-reported Caucasian donors. The study aimed to test whether signatures of past pathogen exposure could be identified by cataloging public T cell receptors. The study profiled the T cell repertoires of 500 to 800 subjects by immunosequencing and related them to cytomegalovirus serostatus. Besides the first cohort of more than 650 subjects, a separate validation cohort made up of 120 different subjects was used. High-throughput TCR immunosequencing, statistical association of individual TCRs with disease status, and machine learning were combined to predict cytomegalovirus infection status. In a later analysis, previously published TCR beta repertoires from about 640 donors were re-analyzed and high-resolution HLA genotyping was added so that TCR occurrence patterns could be studied. Rather than drawing on any new phenotypic data, the later analysis identified candidate immune exposures from TCR beta sequences and the way those sequences occurred across donors. To decide whether each TCR beta V gene segment behaved as functional or pseudogenic, an earlier analysis of approximately 590 of the donors relied on high-throughput TCR beta sequencing. Donor age, sex, ethnicity and CMV serostatus were collected together with the repertoire data. Genome-wide SNP genotypes for about 65% of the roughly 670 donors were used in a later genetic analysis, which treated that subset as a discovery cohort. All discovery cohort repertoires had been generated using a single sequencing platform. Both class I and class II loci were covered by HLA typing, at four-digit resolution. Typing coverage varied by locus: about 620-640 donors for A, B, C, DRB1 and DQB1; approximately 560 for DQA1; about 590 for DPA1; some 470 for DPB1. Because of strong linkage in the cohort, four or five DR-DQ haplotypes were treated as single units for association and clustering. On average, roughly 250,000 unique TCR beta nucleotide sequences were sequenced per donor among fewer than 500 genotyped donors of the cohort, with about 19% of those sequences being non-productive.

The cohort consisted of approximately 690 healthy bone marrow donors. At the time of sampling, every cohort member was nominally healthy, though immune exposures that went unrecorded were likely present. The donor tested CMV seronegative, placing the donor among the 352 seronegative members of the cohort. Every donor gave a peripheral blood sample, and the peripheral blood mononuclear cells from that sample were used for TCR beta sequencing. Genomic DNA was extracted from the blood cell samples with the Qiagen DNeasy Blood Extraction Kit. Libraries were made using the immunoSEQ multiplex PCR assay. The multiplex PCR relied on a mix of 60 forward primers for TCR Vbeta segments and 13 reverse primers for TCR Jbeta segments. The CDR3 region of rearranged TCR beta genes was amplified from genomic DNA with a multiplex PCR assay. The amplified TCR beta libraries were sequenced on the Illumina HiSeq System as 87-base-pair reads. As for how the authors treated the data: Across the 500 to 750 repertoires, a later analysis counted roughly 84 million unique TCR beta chains, 9.5 million to 12 million of which were shared by at least two donors. To remove PCR and sequencing errors, raw reads were error-corrected and collapsed into unique sequences using a nearest-neighbor algorithm that merged closely related sequences. To assign V, D and J gene segments, CDR3 sequences were aligned to IMGT reference sequences. For a sequence to be retained, at least a six-nucleotide match to both a V gene segment and a J gene segment was required. Rearrangements were classified as productive when the CDR3 lacked stop codons and remained in frame with V and J, and all other rearrangements were classified as non-productive. CDR3 was defined by IMGT convention, running from the second conserved V-encoded cysteine to the conserved J-encoded phenylalanine. Sequences without an unambiguous match to a single V gene segment were excluded from the earlier analysis of about 600 of the donors. In an earlier analysis of several hundred of the donors, a V segment was called functional when productive rearrangements were above 56.7%, and segregating when the standard deviation between donors exceeded 5%. A statistical classification framework was developed to diagnose cytomegalovirus status using the catalog of TCR beta chain sequences. V and J gene assignment, in a later analysis, came from comparing TCR nucleotide sequences with IMGT/GENE-DB human TR gene sequences. Using the TCRdist pipeline, a later analysis assigned CDR3 sequences along with most-parsimonious VDJ recombination scenarios. In a later analysis, every TCR beta chain was defined by the combination of its CDR3 amino acid sequence and its V-gene family, and reads without a unique V-gene family were dropped. In a later analysis, 450 to 600 highly shared, low-generation-probability nucleotide sequences were removed to address suspected cross-contamination and a sequencing artifact. In a later analysis, a clonal expansion index for each public chain was calculated from normalized within-repertoire ranks of inferred template counts. Generation probabilities in a later analysis came from a VDJ recombination model fitted to out-of-frame rearrangements, and those results were checked against IGoR. A later analysis scored TCR-TCR, TCR-HLA and TCR-CMV co-occurrence with hypergeometric tests, applying a repertoire-size bias correction to TCR pairs. To estimate false discovery rates, a later analysis permuted the HLA or CMV assignments 20 times. In a later analysis, co-occurring TCRs were grouped using DBSCAN, and TCRdist sequence similarity was added for clustering within HLA-allele-positive subsets. Repertoires with fewer than 30,000 or more than 120,000 public chains, plus five repertoires with anomalous nucleotide sharing, were excluded from co-occurrence clustering. TCRdb's version of the immuneACCESS table is confined to in-frame rearrangements and falls short of the full clone set. An unresolved V gene accounts for under half of the shortfall where checked; the remainder is of unknown origin. The V and J calls and clone size come from that table; D and trimming were worked out from the DNA. For this sample there are around 150,000 clones; around 81% appear just once. The top ten constitute over 2% of the sample.

General findings and caveats noted by the study authors: For the cohort, immune exposure information was limited to CMV serostatus. While some public TCRs were present in many individuals, most TCR sequences turned up only very rarely across donors. According to the authors, the approach could potentially be generalized to other disease states and immunological phenotypes. Sequencing depth was assumed to be roughly uniform across donors in the presence/absence analyses, though that assumption may not hold. Compared with the approximately 670-donor mean, donors in an Asian-associated ancestry cluster had fewer N-insertions in productive TCRs, according to a later genetic analysis. A total of roughly 160 TCR beta chains were listed by the study as associated with cytomegalovirus. In a later analysis, the rate of TCR association differed among HLA loci, with DRB1 alleles having the most associated TCRs and HLA-C alleles having the fewest. A further reported finding was that TCR beta sequences accurately predicted the HLA-A and HLA-B alleles for most subjects in the first cohort. Several of the top co-occurrence clusters appeared to be linked to parvovirus B19, influenza, CMV and Epstein-Barr virus, according to a later analysis. Because counts were too low, some 17 rarely observed V segments, including chromosome 9 orphons, were left out of the earlier analysis of about 500 of the donors. When HLA alleles, especially DR and DQ, strongly co-occurred, TCR associations were difficult to assign to individual alleles. A group of highly shared sequence variants was considered likely to be a technical artifact of the sequencing pipeline. In a later analysis, about 17,000 TCR beta sequences were associated with specific HLA alleles at a false discovery rate of 0.05. Because HLA typing was unavailable for some donors at each locus, only the typed subset was used in association tests. In an earlier analysis of about 550 of the donors, most TCR beta V segments were observed in productive rearrangements about 90% or about 30% of the time, broadly matching IMGT annotations. This cohort had only TCR beta chains sequenced, and the lack of alpha or paired-chain data limited which features could be detected. In a later analysis, HLA-associated TCR beta chains were found to be more clonally expanded and to have lower generation probabilities than equally common non-associated chains. Because the 87-base-pair reads could not distinguish some IMGT-functional V segments, including TRBV6-2 and TRBV6-3, those segments were excluded. V-gene and J-gene trimming of TCR beta chains was associated with a missense DCLRE1C variant in a later genetic analysis, and the association was replicated in an independent cohort. Correlated functional status among segregating V segments might be attributable to linkage disequilibrium, but an unknown experimental factor could not be ruled out. Three of the identified cytomegalovirus-associated TCR beta chains were confirmed in vitro to be specific for cytomegalovirus antigens. In a later analysis, most CMV-associated TCR beta chains were found to appear HLA-restricted, with HLA associations seemingly driven largely by CMV exposure. In both the original and validation cohorts, the classifier was reported to diagnose cytomegalovirus status with high specificity and sensitivity.

CDR1 is given as LNHDA and CDR2 as SQIVND, both from the germline V gene (reference sequence). Including the terminal cysteine and phenylalanine, the CDR3 comprises 14 residues. Just CDR3 DNA is preserved here, 42 bases in frame from base 1. Compared with germline, V lacks 6 bases and J lacks 8 bases; bases without a gene match: 5. The rearranged segments are TRBV19 and TRBJ2-1; 12 nucleotides in the junction match TRBD2. The origin of this receptor is a man aged 50 to 59 in good health and CMV-seronegative. The specimen was PBMCs. The DNA sequence is given as TGTGCCAGTAGGGCGACTAGCGGGAGTGATGAGCAGTTCTTC. The resulting protein is CASRATSGSDEQFF. When the CDR3 is completed using the reference TRBV19 and TRBJ2-1 genes on either side, the full variable domain is DGGITQSPKYLFRKEGQNVTLSCEQNLNHDAMYWYRQDPGQGLRLIYYSQIVNDFQKGDIAEGYSVSREKKESFPLTVTSAQKNPTAFYLCASRATSGSDEQFFGPGTRLTVL.